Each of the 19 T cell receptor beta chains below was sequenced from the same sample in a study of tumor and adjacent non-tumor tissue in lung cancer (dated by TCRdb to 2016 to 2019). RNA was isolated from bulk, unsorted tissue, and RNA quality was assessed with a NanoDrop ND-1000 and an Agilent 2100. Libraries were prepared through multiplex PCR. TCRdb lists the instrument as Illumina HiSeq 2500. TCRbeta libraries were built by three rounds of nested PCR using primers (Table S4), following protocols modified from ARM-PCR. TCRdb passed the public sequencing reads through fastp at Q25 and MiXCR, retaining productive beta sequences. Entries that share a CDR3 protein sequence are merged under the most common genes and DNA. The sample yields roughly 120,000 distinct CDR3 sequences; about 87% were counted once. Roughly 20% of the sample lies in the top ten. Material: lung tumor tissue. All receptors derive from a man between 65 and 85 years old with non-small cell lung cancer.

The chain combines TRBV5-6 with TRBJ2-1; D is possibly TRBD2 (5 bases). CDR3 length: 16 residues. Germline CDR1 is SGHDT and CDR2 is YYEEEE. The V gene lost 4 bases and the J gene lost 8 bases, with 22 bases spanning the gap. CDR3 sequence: CASSLMRDYGRDEQFF. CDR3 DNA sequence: TGTGCCAGCAGCCTAATGCGAGACTACGGTCGGGATGAGCAGTTCTTC. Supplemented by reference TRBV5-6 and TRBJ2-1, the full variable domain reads DAGVTQSPTHLIKTRGQQVTLRCSPKSGHDTVSWYQQALGQGPQFIFQYYEEEERQRGNFPDRFSGHQFPNYSSELNVNALLLGDSALYLCASSLMRDYGRDEQFFGPGTRLTVL.

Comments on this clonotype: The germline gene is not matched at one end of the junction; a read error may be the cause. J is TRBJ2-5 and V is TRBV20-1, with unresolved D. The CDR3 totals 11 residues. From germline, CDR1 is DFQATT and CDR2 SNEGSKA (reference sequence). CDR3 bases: TGCAGTTCTAGTCCTGAGGAGACCCAGTACTTC. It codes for CSSSPEETQYF.

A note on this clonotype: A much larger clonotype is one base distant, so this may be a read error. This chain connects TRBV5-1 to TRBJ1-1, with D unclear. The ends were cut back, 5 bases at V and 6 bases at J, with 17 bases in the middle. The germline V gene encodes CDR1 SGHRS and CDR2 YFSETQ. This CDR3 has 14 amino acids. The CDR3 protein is CASRSQPNTPEAFF. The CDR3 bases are TGCGCCAGCAGGTCGCAACCCAACACTCCTGAAGCTTTCTTT. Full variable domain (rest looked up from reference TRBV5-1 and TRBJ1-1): KAGVTQTPRYLIKTRGQQVTLSCSPISGHRSVSWYQQTPGQGLQFLFEYFSETQRNKGNFPGRFSGRQFSNSRSEMNVSTLELGDSALYLCASRSQPNTPEAFFGQGTRLTVV.

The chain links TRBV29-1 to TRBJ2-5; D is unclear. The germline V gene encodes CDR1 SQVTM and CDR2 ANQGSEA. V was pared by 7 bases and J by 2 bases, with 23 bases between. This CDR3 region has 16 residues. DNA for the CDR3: TGCAGCGCCAAGTCCTACCTCCGGGCAAGTCAAGAGACCCAGTACTTC. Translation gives CSAKSYLRASQETQYF.

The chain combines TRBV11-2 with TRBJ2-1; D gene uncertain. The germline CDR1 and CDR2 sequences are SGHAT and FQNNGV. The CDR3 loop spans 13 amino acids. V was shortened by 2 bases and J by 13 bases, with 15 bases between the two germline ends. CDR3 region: CASSLRGRISQFF. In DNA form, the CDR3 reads TGTGCCAGCAGCTTACGAGGAAGGATCAGCCAGTTCTTC.

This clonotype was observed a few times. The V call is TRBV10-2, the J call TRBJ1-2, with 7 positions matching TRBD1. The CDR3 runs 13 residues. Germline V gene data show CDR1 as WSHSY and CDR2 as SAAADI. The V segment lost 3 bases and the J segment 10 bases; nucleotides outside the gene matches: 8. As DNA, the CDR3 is TGCGCCAGCAGTGACTTGACAGGGTTTGACTACACCTTC. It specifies CASSDLTGFDYTF.

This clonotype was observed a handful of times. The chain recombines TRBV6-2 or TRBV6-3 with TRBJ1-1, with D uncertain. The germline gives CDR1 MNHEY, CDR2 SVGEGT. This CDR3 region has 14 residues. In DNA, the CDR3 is TGTGTCAGTAGCACCCCCCCCACGGGCACTGAAGCTTTCTTT. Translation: CVSSTPPTGTEAFF.

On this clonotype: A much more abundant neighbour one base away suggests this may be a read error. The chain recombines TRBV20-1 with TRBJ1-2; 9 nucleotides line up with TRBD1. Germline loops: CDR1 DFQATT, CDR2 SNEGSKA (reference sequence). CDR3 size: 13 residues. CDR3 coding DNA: TGCAGTGCTCGCACAGGGGGCAGCTATGACTACACCTTC. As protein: CSARTGGSYDYTF.

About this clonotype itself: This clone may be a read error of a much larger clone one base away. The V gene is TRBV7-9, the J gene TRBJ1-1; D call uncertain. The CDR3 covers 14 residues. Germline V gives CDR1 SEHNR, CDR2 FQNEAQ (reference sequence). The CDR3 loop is CASSPTRENSEAFF. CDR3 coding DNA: TGTGCCAGCAGCCCTACAAGGGAAAACAGTGAAGCTTTCTTT.

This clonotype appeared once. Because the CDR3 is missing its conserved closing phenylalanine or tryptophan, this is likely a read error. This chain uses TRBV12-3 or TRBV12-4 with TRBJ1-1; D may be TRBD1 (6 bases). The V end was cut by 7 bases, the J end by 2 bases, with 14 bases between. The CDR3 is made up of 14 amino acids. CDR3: CASKRTEGNTEAFL. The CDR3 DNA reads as TGTGCCAGCAAACGGACAGAAGGTAACACTGAAGCTTTCTTA.

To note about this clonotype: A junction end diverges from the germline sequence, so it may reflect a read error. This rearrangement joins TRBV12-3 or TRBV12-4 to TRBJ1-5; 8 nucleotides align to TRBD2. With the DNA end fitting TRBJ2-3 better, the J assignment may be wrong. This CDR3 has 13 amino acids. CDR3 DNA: TGTGCCTGCAGTTTAACCGGGGGGGGGGCCCAGTATTTT. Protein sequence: CACSLTGGGAQYF.

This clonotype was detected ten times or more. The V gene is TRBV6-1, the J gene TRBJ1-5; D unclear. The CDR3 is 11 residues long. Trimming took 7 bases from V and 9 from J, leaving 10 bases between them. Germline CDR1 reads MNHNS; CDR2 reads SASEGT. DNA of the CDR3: TGTGCCAGCATCGGGAACGGGCCCCAGCATTTT. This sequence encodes CASIGNGPQHF.

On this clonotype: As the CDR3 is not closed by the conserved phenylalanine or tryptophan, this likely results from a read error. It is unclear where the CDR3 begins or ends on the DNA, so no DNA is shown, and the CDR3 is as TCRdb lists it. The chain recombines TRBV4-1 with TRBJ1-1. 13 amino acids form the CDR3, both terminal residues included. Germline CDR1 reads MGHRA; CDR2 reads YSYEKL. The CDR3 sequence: CASSQGGRSEALL.

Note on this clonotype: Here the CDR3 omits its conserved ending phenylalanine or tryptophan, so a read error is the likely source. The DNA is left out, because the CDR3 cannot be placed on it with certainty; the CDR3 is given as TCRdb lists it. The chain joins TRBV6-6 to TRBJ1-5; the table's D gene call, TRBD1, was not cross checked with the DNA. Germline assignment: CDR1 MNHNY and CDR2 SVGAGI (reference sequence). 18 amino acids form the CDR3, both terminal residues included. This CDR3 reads CASSYSDRGAGRSWPQHL.

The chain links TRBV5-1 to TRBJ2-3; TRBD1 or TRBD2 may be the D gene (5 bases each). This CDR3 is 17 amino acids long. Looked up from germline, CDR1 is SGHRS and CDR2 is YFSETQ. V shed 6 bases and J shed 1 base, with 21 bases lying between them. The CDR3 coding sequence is TGCGCCAGCAACCAACTATGGGGGATAGGGGGCACAGATACGCAGTATTTT. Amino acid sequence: CASNQLWGIGGTDTQYF. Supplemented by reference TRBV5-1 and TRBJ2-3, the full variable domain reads KAGVTQTPRYLIKTRGQQVTLSCSPISGHRSVSWYQQTPGQGLQFLFEYFSETQRNKGNFPGRFSGRQFSNSRSEMNVSTLELGDSALYLCASNQLWGIGGTDTQYFGPGTRLTVL.

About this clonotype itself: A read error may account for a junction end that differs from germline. The CDR3 region is CAGRPRSGNTINF. The CDR3, as DNA: TGTGCCGGCAGACCCCGATCTGGAAACACCATAAATTTT. The V call is TRBV11-3, the J call TRBJ1-3; D ambiguous. CDR1 and CDR2 from the germline V gene are SGHNT and YENEEA. This CDR3 is built from 13 residues.

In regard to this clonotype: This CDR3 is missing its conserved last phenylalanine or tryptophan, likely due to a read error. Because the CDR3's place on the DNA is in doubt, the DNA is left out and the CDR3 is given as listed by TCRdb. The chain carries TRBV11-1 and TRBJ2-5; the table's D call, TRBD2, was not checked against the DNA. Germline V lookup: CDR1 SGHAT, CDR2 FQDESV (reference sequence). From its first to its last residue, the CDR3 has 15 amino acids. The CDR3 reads CASSLGRTNQEAQYI.

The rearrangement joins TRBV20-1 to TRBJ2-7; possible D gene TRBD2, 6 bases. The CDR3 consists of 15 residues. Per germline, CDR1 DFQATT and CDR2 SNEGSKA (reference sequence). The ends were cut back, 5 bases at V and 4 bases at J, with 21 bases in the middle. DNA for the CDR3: TGCAGTGCTGTAGGTGGGAGGTTGCCTGGGTACGAGCAGTACTTC. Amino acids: CSAVGGRLPGYEQYF.

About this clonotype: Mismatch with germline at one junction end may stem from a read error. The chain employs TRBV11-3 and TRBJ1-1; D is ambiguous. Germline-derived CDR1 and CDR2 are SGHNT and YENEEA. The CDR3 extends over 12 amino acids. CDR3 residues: CASSLGTSMTFF. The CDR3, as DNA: TGTGCCAGTAGCTTGGGTACAAGTATGACTTTCTTT.